The source of this T cell receptor (beta chain) is a study of response to subunit inactivated influenza vaccine. Study conclusions and caveats: Researchers suggested that each seasonal influenza vaccination recruits few new T cells.

V was clipped by 3 bases and J by 4 bases, with 20 bases between them. The CDR3 runs to 16 residues. Germline V gene data show CDR1 as DFQATT and CDR2 as SNEGSKA (reference sequence). Using its own MiXCR run on the RT-PCR reads, TCRdb lists one record per CDR3 protein. The sample carries 750,000 to 850,000 distinct CDR3 sequences, less than 20% recorded once. This clonotype has a handful of counts. Antigen: not known. This clonotype was sampled from a man aged 50 to 60 who received an inactivated influenza vaccine. The specimen comprised PBMCs from blood, sampled roughly 5 days after vaccination. This chain joins TRBV20-1 and TRBJ2-3; D possibly corresponds to TRBD2 (6 bases). The CDR3 nucleotides are TGCAGTGCTAGTCCCTTCTACGAGGCGGGACCAGATACGCAGTATTTT. Protein sequence: CSASPFYEAGPDTQYF.